This record looks at one T cell receptor beta chain sequence and its context. CDR1 and CDR2 from the germline V gene are ENHRY and SYGVKD. The CDR3 loop spans 14 amino acids. V lost 3 bases and J 4 bases, leaving 10 bases between the germline ends. Sequencing used immunoSEQ multiplex PCR; TCRdb keeps in-frame clones, though not all of them. The sample lists hundreds of thousands of clones, over 75% occurring once. The data were taken from a study of shared T cell receptors in the human thymus. These sequences were also reported in another study, on human thymus T cells. That study reports: Thymus specimens were resections from corrective heart surgery. Use of V and J genes seemed skewed within the thymic and blood repertoires. Reports from related research described highly overlapping thymic repertoires among unrelated individuals.

The sequencing input was thymocytes. The chain uses TRBV10-3 and TRBJ2-4; the D is unclear. The clonotype was recovered from a boy under three years old with a congenital heart defect. The CDR3 sequence is CAISDGIGKNIQYF. The CDR3 DNA follows: TGTGCCATCAGTGATGGAATCGGGAAAAACATTCAGTACTTC.